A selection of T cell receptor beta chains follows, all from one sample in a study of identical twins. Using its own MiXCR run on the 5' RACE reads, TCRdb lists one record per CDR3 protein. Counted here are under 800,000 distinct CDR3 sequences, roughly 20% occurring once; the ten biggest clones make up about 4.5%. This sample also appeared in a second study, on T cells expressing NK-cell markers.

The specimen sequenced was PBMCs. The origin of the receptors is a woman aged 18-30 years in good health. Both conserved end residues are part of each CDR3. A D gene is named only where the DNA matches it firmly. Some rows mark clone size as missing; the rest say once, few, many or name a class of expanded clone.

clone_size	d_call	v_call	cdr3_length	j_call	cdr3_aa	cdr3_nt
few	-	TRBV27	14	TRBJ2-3	CASRGASYTDTQYF	TGTGCCAGCAGGGGCGCCTCCTACACAGATACGCAGTATTTT
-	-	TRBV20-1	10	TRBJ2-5	CCARGETQYF	TGCTGTGCCCGAGGCGAGACCCAGTACTTC
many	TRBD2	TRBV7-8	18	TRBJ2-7	CASSLAARLAVLSYEQYF	TGTGCCAGCAGCTTAGCAGCTCGACTAGCGGTCTTATCCTACGAGCAGTACTTC
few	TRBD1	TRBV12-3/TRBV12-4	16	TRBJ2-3	CASSLGQGAGTDTQYF	TGTGCCAGCAGTTTAGGACAGGGGGCTGGCACAGATACGCAGTATTTT
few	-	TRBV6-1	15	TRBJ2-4	CASKKRWGGGDIQYF	TGTGCCAGCAAAAAAAGGTGGGGCGGAGGGGACATTCAGTACTTC
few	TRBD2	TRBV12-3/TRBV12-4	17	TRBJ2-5	CASSETQRLTSGETQYF	TGTGCCAGCAGTGAAACCCAACGCTTGACTAGCGGCGAGACCCAGTACTTC
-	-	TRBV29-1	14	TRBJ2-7	CSGAESATSYEQYF	TGCAGCGGGGCTGAAAGCGCAACGTCCTACGAGCAGTACTTC
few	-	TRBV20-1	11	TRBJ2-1	CSAGRGGEQFF	TGCAGTGCTGGGAGGGGGGGAGAGCAGTTCTTC
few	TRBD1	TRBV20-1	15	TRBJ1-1	CSARALQGPNTEAFF	TGCAGTGCTAGGGCTCTACAGGGGCCGAACACTGAAGCTTTCTTT
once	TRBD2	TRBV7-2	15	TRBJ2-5	CASRPTGTSWETQYF	TGTGCCAGCAGACCTACCGGGACTAGCTGGGAGACCCAGTACTTC
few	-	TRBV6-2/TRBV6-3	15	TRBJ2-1	CASSYGGTTPNEQFF	TGTGCCAGCAGTTACGGGGGCACTACCCCGAATGAGCAGTTCTTC
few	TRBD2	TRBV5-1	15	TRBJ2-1	CASSLNSGMYNEQFF	TGCGCCAGCAGCTTGAATAGCGGGATGTACAATGAGCAGTTCTTC
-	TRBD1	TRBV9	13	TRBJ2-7	CASSLGTGGNQYF	TGTGCCAGCAGCCTTGGGACAGGCGGTAACCAGTACTTC
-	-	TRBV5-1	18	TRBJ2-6	CASSPMGLLEAGANVLTF	TGCGCCAGCAGCCCGATGGGACTCCTTGAGGCTGGGGCCAACGTCCTGACTTTC
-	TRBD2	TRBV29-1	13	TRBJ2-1	CSVPGLGGGEQFF	TGCAGCGTCCCGGGACTAGGGGGAGGTGAGCAGTTCTTC
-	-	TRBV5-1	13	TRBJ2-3	CASSFQHTDTQYF	TGCGCCAGCAGCTTCCAACACACAGATACGCAGTATTTT
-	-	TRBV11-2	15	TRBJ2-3	CASSLDPGAADTQYF	TGTGCCAGCAGCTTAGATCCAGGGGCGGCAGATACGCAGTATTTT
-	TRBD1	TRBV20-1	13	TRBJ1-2	CSATGTAHYGYTF	TGCAGTGCTACCGGGACAGCCCACTATGGCTACACCTTC
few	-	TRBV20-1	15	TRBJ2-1	CSARDPWQSGNEQFF	TGCAGTGCTAGAGATCCGTGGCAGTCAGGGAATGAGCAGTTCTTC
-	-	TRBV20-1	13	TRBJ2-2	CSVWGANTGELFF	TGCAGTGTATGGGGGGCCAACACCGGGGAGCTGTTTTTT
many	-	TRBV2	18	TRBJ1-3	CASSRIPLDSPSGNTIYF	TGTGCCAGTAGTCGGATCCCCCTTGACAGCCCCTCTGGAAACACCATATATTTT
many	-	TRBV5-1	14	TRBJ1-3	CASSSDKAGNTIYF	TGCGCCAGCAGCTCAGACAAAGCTGGAAACACCATATATTTT
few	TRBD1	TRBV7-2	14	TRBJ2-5	CASSQVRDRGTQYF	TGTGCCAGCAGTCAAGTTCGGGACAGGGGGACCCAGTACTTC
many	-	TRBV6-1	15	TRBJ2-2	CASNIQGGSTGELFF	TGTGCCAGCAATATACAGGGAGGGTCGACCGGGGAGCTGTTTTTT
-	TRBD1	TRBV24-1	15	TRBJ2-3	CATSDLRTGADTQYF	TGTGCCACCAGTGATCTCCGGACAGGGGCAGATACGCAGTATTTT
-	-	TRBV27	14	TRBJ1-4	CASSFNEAREKLFF	TGTGCCAGCAGTTTTAATGAGGCGAGGGAAAAACTGTTTTTT
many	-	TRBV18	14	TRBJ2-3	CASSSRQITDTQYF	TGTGCCAGCTCATCCCGACAAATCACAGATACGCAGTATTTT
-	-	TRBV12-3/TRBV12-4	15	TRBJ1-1	CASSPYRDVGTEAFF	TGTGCCAGCAGTCCGTACAGGGATGTTGGCACTGAAGCTTTCTTT
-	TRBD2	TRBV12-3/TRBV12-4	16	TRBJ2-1	CASRISLAGSYNEQFF	TGTGCCAGCAGAATCAGCCTAGCGGGCTCCTACAATGAGCAGTTCTTC
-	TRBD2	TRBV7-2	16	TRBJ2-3	CASSPSGRAGTDTQYF	TGTGCCAGCAGCCCAAGCGGGAGGGCCGGCACAGATACGCAGTATTTT
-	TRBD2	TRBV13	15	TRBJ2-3	CASSLNWGGTDTQYF	TGTGCCAGCAGCTTAAACTGGGGGGGGACAGATACGCAGTATTTT
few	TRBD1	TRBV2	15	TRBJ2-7	CASKWDQGGSGEQYF	TGTGCCAGCAAGTGGGATCAAGGGGGCTCGGGTGAGCAGTACTTC
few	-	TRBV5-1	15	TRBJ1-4	CASSLVEIGREKLFF	TGCGCCAGCAGCTTGGTCGAGATTGGACGCGAAAAACTGTTTTTT
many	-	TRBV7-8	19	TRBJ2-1	CASSSLPLGGGALYNEQFF	TGTGCCAGCAGCTCTCTCCCACTGGGTGGGGGGGCCTTATACAATGAGCAGTTCTTC
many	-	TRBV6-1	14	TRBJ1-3	CASVSGSSGNTIYF	TGTGCCAGCGTGAGCGGCAGCTCTGGAAACACCATATATTTT
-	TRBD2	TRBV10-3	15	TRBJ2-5	CAISESTSVQETQYF	TGTGCCATCAGTGAGTCGACTAGCGTACAAGAGACCCAGTACTTC
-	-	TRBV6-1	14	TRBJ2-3	CASMRLPHTDTQYF	TGTGCCAGCATGCGACTACCCCACACAGATACGCAGTATTTT
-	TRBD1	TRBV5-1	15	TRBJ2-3	CASSQQGSGTDTQYF	TGCGCCAGCAGCCAACAGGGGTCAGGCACAGATACGCAGTATTTT
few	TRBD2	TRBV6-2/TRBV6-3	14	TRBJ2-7	CASRPRDYLFEQYF	TGTGCCAGCAGACCACGGGACTACCTGTTCGAGCAGTACTTC
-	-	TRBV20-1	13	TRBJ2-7	CSAIPGNTYEQYF	TGCAGTGCTATCCCGGGGAATACCTACGAGCAGTACTTC
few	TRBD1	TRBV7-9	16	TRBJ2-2	CASSYSGTGGTGELFF	TGTGCCAGCAGCTACTCCGGGACAGGGGGCACCGGGGAGCTGTTTTTT
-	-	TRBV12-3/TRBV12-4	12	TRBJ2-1	CASSSQPDEQFF	TGTGCCAGCAGCTCTCAACCCGATGAGCAGTTCTTC
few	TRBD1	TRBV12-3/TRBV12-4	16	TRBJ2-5	CASSVGTGAGQETQYF	TGTGCCAGCAGCGTCGGGACAGGGGCGGGCCAAGAGACCCAGTACTTC
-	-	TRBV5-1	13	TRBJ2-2	CASQTGLTGELFF	TGCGCCTCCCAAACAGGGCTCACCGGGGAGCTGTTTTTT
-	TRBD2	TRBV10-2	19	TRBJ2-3	CASLPLRRGATSSTDTQYF	TGCGCCAGCCTGCCTCTTCGGCGGGGGGCCACCTCCAGCACAGATACGCAGTATTTT
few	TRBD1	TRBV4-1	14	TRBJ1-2	CASSQRTGGDGYTF	TGCGCCAGCAGCCAACGCACAGGGGGGGATGGCTACACCTTC
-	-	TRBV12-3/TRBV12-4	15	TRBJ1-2	CASTMGLTINYGYTF	TGTGCCAGCACCATGGGTCTGACTATTAACTATGGCTACACCTTC
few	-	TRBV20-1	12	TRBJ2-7	CSASREDYEQYF	TGCAGTGCTAGCAGGGAAGATTACGAGCAGTACTTC